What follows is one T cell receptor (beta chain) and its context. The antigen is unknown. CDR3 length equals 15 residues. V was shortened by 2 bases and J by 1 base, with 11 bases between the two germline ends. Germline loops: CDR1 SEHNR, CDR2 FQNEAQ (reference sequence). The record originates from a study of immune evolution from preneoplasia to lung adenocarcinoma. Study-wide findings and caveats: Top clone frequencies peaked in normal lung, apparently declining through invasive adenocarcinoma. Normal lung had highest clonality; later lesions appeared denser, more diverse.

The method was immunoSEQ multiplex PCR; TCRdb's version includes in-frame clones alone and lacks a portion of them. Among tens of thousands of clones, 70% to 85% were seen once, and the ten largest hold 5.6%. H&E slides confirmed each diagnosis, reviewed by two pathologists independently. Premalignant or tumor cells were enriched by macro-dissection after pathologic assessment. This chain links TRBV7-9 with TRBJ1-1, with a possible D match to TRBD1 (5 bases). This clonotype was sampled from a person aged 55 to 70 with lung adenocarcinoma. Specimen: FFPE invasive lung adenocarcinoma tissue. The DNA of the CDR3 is TGTGCCAGCAGCTTATCGGGGGTTAGGAACACTGAAGCTTTCTTT. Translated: CASSLSGVRNTEAFF.